The 3 T cell receptor beta chains given below trace back to one sample, sequenced in a study of human T cells and chemical hapten exposure. Each CDR3 protein is one row after TCRdb ran MiXCR on the RACE reads. The sample yields 50,000 or so distinct CDR3 sequences, 9.9% seen once. Indicated time point: patch test 3, about 24 weeks after DPC sensitization. Described treatment: therapeutic diphenylcyclopropenone sensitization with weekly scalp DPC. The input for sequencing was whole blood, taken in connection with sensitization to the hapten diphenylcyclopropenone (DPC). The receptors were sampled from a woman aged 40 to 50 with alopecia areata. Some clones in this sample may be carry-over from other donors' samples.

This rearrangement joins TRBV5-1 to TRBJ2-5, with D possibly being TRBD1 (5 bases). The CDR3 runs 13 residues. CDR1 and CDR2 from the germline V gene are SGHRS and YFSETQ. The V gene lost 3 bases and the J gene lost 5 bases, with 11 bases spanning the gap. This CDR3 reads CASSSTARETQYF. The CDR3 DNA reads as TGCGCCAGCAGCTCGACAGCGCGGGAGACCCAGTACTTC.

This clonotype was counted between two and nine times. The J gene is TRBJ2-3, the V gene TRBV10-1; the D gene is possibly TRBD1 (5 bases). V was pared by 6 bases and J by 0 bases, with 7 bases between. Germline loops: CDR1 WNHNN, CDR2 SYGVQD (reference sequence). The CDR3 runs to 13 residues. In DNA form, the CDR3 reads TGCGCCAGCAGAGGGGATAGCACAGATACGCAGTATTTT. It encodes CASRGDSTDTQYF.

This clonotype has at least ten counts. The genes are TRBV5-1 and TRBJ2-7, with D maybe TRBD2 (5 bases). CDR3 length: 13 amino acids. Germline loops: CDR1 SGHRS, CDR2 YFSETQ. Deletions cut 2 bases from V and 4 bases from J, with 10 bases between. The CDR3 here is CASSFDRGYEQYF. The DNA for the CDR3 is TGCGCCAGCAGCTTTGACCGAGGGTACGAGCAGTACTTC.